The clone carrying this T cell receptor beta chain has just a few counts. As yet, its antigen is unknown. This entry belongs to a study of beta chain features in type 1 diabetes. Since all of the isolated RNA was reverse transcribed, expressed TCRB transcripts were what got sequenced. Assay used: immunoSEQ multiplex PCR; TCRdb lists only in-frame clones, some missing. This table has fewer than 300,000 clones, about 20% appearing once. Germline V CDR1 and CDR2: MGHDK, SYGVNS. The ends were cut back, 4 bases at V and 4 bases at J, with 19 bases in the middle. The CDR3 is made up of 16 amino acids. Study-wide findings and caveats: Significant though moderate, a shortening of TCRB CDR3s appeared in all four CD4+ subsets of Type 1 diabetes patients.

This receptor was identified in a woman aged 40 to 50 with type 1 diabetes. Sequencing used naive CD4+ T cells from blood. The chain has TRBV25-1 and TRBJ2-5; possible D gene TRBD2, 5 bases. CDR3 bases: TGTGCCAGCAGTGGAACACCTAAGAAGGCGGGAGAGACCCAGTACTTC. This gives the protein CASSGTPKKAGETQYF.